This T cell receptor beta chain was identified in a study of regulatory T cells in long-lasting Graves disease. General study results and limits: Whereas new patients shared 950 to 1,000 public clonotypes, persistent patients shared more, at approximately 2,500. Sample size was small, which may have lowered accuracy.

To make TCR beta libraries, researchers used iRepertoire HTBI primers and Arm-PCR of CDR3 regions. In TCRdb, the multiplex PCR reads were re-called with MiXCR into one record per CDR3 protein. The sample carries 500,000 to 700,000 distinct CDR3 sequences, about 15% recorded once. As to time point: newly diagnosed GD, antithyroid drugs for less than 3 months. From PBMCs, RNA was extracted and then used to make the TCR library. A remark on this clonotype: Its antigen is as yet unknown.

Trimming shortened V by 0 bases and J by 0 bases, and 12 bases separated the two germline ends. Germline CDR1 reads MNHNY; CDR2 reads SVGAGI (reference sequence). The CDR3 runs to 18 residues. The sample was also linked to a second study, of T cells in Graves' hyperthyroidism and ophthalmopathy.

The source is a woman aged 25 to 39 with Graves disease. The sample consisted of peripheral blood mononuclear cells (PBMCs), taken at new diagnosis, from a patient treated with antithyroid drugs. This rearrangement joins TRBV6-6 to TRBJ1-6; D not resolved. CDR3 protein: CASSYSVFLNSYNSPLHF. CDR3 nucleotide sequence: TGTGCCAGCAGTTACTCGGTTTTCCTTAACTCCTATAATTCACCCCTCCACTTT.